These 2 T cell receptor beta chains came from one sample sequenced in a study of tumor-infiltrating lymphocytes in primary liver carcinoma (dated by TCRdb to about 2017). Total RNA and DNA were co-extracted from about 19-30 mg of bulk tissue with the AllPrep DNA/RNA mini kit, without cell sorting. The instrument was an Illumina HiSeq 2500. TCRbeta-specific cDNA was reverse-transcribed from around 0.45 ug total RNA using a constant-region primer and ProtoScript II reverse transcriptase. TCRbeta libraries were built with three nested multiplex PCR rounds, a slightly modified ARM-PCR procedure. The first two PCR rounds used multiplex TRBV1-TRBV30 forward primers with a Cbeta reverse primer, each for 10 to 11 cycles. TCRdb applied fastp at Q25 and MiXCR to the public reads, then kept only in-frame beta chains. Each record represents a unique CDR3 protein, reported with the most common genes and DNA among its rows. This sample lists 90,000 to 110,000 distinct CDR3 sequences; approximately 80% were detected once. Clones ranked in the top ten supply approximately 20% of the sample.

The material sequenced was liver tumor tissue from sampling region 3. The cell subset or site tag for this specimen amounts to: tumor region T3, left-lateral pole. The origin of the receptors is a man aged 35 to 55 with primary liver carcinoma and hepatitis B virus infection.

This rearrangement joins TRBV7-7 to TRBJ2-7; D remains unclear. Germline V lookup: CDR1 SSHAT, CDR2 FNYEAQ (reference sequence). The V end lost 2 bases, the J end lost 9 bases, and 20 bases lay between the germline ends. This CDR3 is built from 15 residues. DNA of the CDR3: TGTGCCAGCAGCTTACTGGTGGCCCCTTTCGACGTGCAGTACTTC. It encodes CASSLLVAPFDVQYF.

As regards this clonotype: The junction does not match germline at one end; this may be a read error. The gene calls are TRBV4-1 and TRBJ2-7, with D perhaps TRBD1 (6 bases). CDR1 is MGHRA, CDR2 YSYEKL, per germline. The CDR3 length is 16 residues. CDR3 amino acids: CASRQDIGRGSYEQYF. Written as DNA, the CDR3 is TGCGCCAGCAGGCAAGATATTGGCAGGGGCTCCTACGAGCAGTACTTC.